This TCR beta chain was obtained from a study of blood T cell repertoires in COVID-19. The CDR3 spans 17 residues. Germline CDR1 and CDR2: SGHVS and FQNEAQ. V trimming: 5 bases; J trimming: 0 bases; junction bases outside the gene matches: 10. Sequencing used immunoSEQ multiplex PCR; TCRdb keeps in-frame clones, though not all of them. The repertoire holds about 440,000 clones, with 75% to 90% as singletons. The receptor was isolated from a woman aged 25 to 39 with acute or convalescent COVID-19. Source material: peripheral blood. The rearrangement joins TRBV7-8 to TRBJ1-3; 7 bases line up with TRBD1. The CDR3, as DNA: TGTGCCAGCAGCCCGTGGGACAGCGGTCTCTCTGGAAACACCATATATTTT. Translating it yields CASSPWDSGLSGNTIYF.